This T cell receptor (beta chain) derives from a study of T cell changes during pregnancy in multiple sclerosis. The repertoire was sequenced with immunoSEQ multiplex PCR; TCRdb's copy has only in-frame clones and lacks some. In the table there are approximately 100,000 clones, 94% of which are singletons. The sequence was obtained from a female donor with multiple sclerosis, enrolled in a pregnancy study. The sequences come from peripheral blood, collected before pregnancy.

CDR3 loop: CASSQVETSGRIYGEQFF. DNA for the CDR3: TGCGCCAGCAGCCAAGTCGAAACTAGCGGGAGAATATATGGTGAGCAGTTCTTC. The rearrangement links TRBV4-3 to TRBJ2-1, with 11 bases matching TRBD2. V shed 1 base, J shed 9 bases, and the junction held 14 bases outside the gene matches. The V gene's germline CDR1 is LGHNA and CDR2 YSLEER. The CDR3 is 18 amino acids.